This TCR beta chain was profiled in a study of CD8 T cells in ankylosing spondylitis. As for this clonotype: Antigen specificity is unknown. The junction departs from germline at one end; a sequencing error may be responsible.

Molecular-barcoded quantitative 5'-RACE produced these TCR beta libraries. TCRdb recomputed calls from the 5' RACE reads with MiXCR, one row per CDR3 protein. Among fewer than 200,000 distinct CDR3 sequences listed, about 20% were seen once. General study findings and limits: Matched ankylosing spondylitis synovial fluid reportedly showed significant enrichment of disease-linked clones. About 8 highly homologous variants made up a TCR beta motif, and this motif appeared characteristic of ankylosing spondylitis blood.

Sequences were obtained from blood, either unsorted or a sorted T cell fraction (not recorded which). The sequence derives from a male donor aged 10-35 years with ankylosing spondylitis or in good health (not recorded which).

CDR3 sequence reads: CASSLVGTSFNEQFF. Here the CDR3 DNA reads TGTGCCAGCAGCCTCGTGGGGACCTCCTTCAATGAGCAGTTCTTC. The chain has TRBV5-4 and TRBJ2-1, with D possibly called TRBD1 or TRBD2 (5 bases each). This CDR3 is 15 amino acids long. Germline CDR1 reads SGHNT; CDR2 reads YYREEE (reference sequence).